This TCR beta chain was sequenced for a study of identical twins. Regarding the study as a whole: Weaker excess twin sharing was observed in beta out-of-frame sequences. Model-predicted out-of-frame TCR alpha sharing fell below observed values in monozygotic twins. Low generation probability was overrepresented in out-of-frame alpha sequences shared by twins.

This clonotype was recorded a few times. Its specificity is not known. MiXCR, run by TCRdb on the 5' RACE reads, gives a single entry per CDR3 protein. The sample contains approximately 620,000 distinct CDR3 sequences, roughly 8% of which appear only once. The CDR3 consists of 14 residues. V lost 3 bases and J 7 bases, leaving 16 bases between the germline ends. CDR1 is DFQATT and CDR2 is SNEGSKA in the germline V gene (reference sequence). This sample was shared with a second study, whose subject was yellow fever vaccine responses in identical twins.

The chain links TRBV20-1 to TRBJ2-1; D tentatively fits TRBD1 or TRBD2 (5 bases each). This sequence was found in a woman under 30 in good health. Sequencing used PBMCs. CDR3 loop: CSASAGTALNEQFF. The CDR3 DNA reads as TGCAGTGCTAGTGCCGGGACGGCTTTAAATGAGCAGTTCTTC.